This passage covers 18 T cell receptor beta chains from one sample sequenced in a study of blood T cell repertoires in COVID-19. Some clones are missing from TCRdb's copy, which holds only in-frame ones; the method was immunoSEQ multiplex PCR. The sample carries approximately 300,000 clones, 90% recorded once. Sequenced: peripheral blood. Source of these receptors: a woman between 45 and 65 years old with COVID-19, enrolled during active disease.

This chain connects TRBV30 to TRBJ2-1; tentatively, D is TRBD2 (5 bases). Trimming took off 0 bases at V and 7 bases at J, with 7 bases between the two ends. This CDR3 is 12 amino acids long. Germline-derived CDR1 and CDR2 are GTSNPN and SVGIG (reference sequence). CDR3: CAWSVRGNEQFF. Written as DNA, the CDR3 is TGTGCCTGGAGTGTACGCGGGAATGAGCAGTTCTTC.

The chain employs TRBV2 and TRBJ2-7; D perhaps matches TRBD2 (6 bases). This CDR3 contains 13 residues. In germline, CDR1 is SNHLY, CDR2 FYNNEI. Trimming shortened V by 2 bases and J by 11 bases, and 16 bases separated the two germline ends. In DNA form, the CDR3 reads TGTGCCAGCAGTGAAATTGGAGGGAGTTCGGAGTACTTC. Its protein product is CASSEIGGSSEYF.

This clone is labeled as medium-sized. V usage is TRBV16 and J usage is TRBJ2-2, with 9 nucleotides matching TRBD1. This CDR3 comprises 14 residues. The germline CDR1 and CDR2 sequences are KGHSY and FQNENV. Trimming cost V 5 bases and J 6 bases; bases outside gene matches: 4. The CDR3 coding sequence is TGTGCCAGCAGCACAGGGGGCCGTCCCGGGGAGCTGTTTTTT. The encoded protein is CASSTGGRPGELFF.

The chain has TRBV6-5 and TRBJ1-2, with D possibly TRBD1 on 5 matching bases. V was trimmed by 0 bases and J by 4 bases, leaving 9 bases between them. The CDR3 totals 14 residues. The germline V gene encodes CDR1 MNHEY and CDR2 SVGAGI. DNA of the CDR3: TGTGCCAGCAGTTACTCCGGGACTGCCTATGGCTACACCTTC. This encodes CASSYSGTAYGYTF.

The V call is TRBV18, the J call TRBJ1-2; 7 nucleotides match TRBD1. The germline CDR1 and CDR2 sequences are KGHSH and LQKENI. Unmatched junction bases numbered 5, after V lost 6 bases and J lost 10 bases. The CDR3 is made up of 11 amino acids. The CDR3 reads CASSLDRDYTF. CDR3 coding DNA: TGTGCCAGCTCCCTAGACAGGGACTACACCTTC.

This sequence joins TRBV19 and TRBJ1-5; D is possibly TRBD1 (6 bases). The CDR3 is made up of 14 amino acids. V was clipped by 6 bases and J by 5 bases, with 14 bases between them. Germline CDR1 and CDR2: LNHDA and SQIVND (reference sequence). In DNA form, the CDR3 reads TGTGCCAGTAGACCCGGACAGCGACATCAGCCCCAGCATTTT. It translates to CASRPGQRHQPQHF.

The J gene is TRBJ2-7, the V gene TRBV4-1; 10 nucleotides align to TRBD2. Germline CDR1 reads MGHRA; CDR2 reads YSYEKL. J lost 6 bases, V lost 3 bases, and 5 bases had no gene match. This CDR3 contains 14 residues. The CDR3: CASSHKSSGSEQYF. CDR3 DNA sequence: TGCGCCAGCAGCCATAAGTCTAGCGGGAGCGAGCAGTACTTC.

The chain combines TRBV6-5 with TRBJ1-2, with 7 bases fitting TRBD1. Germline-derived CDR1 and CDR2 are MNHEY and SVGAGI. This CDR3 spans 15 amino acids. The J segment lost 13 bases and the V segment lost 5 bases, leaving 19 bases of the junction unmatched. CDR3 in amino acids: CASSPFTGTALRATF. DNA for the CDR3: TGTGCCAGCAGTCCCTTTACCGGGACAGCGTTGAGGGCCACCTTC.

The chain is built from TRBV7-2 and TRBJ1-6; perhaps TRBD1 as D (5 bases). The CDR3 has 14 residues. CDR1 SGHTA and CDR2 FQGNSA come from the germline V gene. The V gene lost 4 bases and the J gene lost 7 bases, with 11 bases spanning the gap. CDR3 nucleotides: TGTGCCAGCAGCTCAGGGCCCCGGAATTCACCCCTCCACTTT. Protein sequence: CASSSGPRNSPLHF.

CDR3: CATSTSGSYEQYF. CDR3 bases: TGTGCCACCTCGACTAGCGGCTCCTACGAGCAGTACTTC. This chain uses TRBV6-5 with TRBJ2-7, with 9 bases fitting TRBD2. Germline V gives CDR1 MNHEY, CDR2 SVGAGI. The CDR3 has 13 residues. V was pared by 10 bases and J by 0 bases, with 4 bases of the junction left unmatched.

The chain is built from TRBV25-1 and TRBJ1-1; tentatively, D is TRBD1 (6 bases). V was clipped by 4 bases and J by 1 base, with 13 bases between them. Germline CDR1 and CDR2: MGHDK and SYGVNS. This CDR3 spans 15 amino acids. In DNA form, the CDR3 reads TGTGCCAGCAGTGGGATGACAGGCGAGAACACTGAAGCTTTCTTT. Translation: CASSGMTGENTEAFF.

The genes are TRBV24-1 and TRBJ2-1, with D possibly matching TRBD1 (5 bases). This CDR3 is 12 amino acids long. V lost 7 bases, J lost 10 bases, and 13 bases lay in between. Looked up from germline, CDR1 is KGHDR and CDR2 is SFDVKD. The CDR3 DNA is TGTGCCACCAGAGAAACGTGGGGCGAGCAGTTCTTC. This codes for CATRETWGEQFF.

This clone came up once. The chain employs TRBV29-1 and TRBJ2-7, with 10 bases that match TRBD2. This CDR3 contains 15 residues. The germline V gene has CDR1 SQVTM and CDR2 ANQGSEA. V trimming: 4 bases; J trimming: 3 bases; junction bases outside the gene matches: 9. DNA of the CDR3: TGCAGCGTTGCTCCCCTAGCGGGAGCGCACTACGAGCAGTACTTC. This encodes CSVAPLAGAHYEQYF.

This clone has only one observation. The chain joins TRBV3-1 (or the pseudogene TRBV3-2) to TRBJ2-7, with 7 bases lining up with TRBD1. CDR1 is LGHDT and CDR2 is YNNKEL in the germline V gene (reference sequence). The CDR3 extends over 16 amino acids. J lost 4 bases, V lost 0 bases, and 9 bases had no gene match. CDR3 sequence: CASSQDRGGQLYEQYF. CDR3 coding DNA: TGTGCCAGCAGCCAAGATCGTGGGGGACAGTTGTACGAGCAGTACTTC.

The CDR3 coding sequence is TGTGCCAGCAGCCAAGCTGGTTCGGGAGGGCATGGGGCCAACGTCCTGACTTTC. Translated, it gives CASSQAGSGGHGANVLTF. The chain uses TRBV4-2 and TRBJ2-6; 8 nucleotides line up with TRBD2. This CDR3 is 18 amino acids long. V trimming: 1 base; J trimming: 3 bases; junction bases outside the gene matches: 8. Germline CDR1 LGHNA, CDR2 YNFKEQ.

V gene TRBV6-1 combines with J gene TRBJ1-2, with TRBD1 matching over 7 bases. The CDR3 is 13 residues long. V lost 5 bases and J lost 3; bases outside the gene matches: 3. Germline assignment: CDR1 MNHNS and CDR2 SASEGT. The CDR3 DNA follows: TGTGCCAGCAGTTCGGGACAGTACTATGGCTACACCTTC. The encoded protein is CASSSGQYYGYTF.

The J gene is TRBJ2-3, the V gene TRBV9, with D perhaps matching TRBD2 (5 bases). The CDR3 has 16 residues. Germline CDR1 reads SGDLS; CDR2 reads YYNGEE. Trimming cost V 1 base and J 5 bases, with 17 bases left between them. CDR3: CASSVTLARAGDTQYF. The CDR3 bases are TGTGCCAGCAGCGTAACTCTAGCTCGGGCGGGAGATACGCAGTATTTT.

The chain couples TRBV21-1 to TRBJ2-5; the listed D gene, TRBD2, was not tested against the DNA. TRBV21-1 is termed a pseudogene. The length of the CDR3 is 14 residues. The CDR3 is CASSNHSRRETQYF. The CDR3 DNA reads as TGTGCCAGCAGCAACCACTCACGGAGGGAGACCCAGTACTTC.